By frequency in the sample, the clone carrying this T cell receptor beta chain is medium-sized. Amplification of TCR beta used genomic DNA extracted from peripheral blood. These data belong to a study of T cell repertoires in aging, cancer and after chemotherapy. Turning to the study itself: The full dataset contained several million TCR reads.

Germline V gene sequence: CDR1 ENHRY, CDR2 SYGVKD. The CDR3 is 13 amino acids. The V gene lost 9 bases and the J gene lost 4 bases, with 15 bases spanning the gap. Rearranged V-D-J TRB sequences were amplified with a mixed TRB-A/B primer pool. One entry per CDR3 protein results from TCRdb running MiXCR on the multiplex PCR reads. The repertoire holds approximately 4,600 distinct CDR3 sequences, with 20% to 25% as singletons. The origin of this receptor is a human donor in good health. The donor label of this sample is uncertain. This sequence joins TRBV10-3 and TRBJ1-2; D remains unclear. Sequencing used blood. Written as DNA, the CDR3 is TGTGCCATTAGTAGCGGGGTCGGCTATGGCTACACCTTC. Encoded protein: CAISSGVGYGYTF.